A single TCR beta chain is shown here with its context. Its target is not known. The data stem from a study of blood T cells in healthy people across ages. General study findings and limits: A greater number of naive CD4+ cells and higher diversity distinguished long-lived donors from aged donors.

Russia was home to the donors, healthy Caucasian individuals aged about 6 to 90. With each sample, at least 5.5 micrograms of total RNA were extracted. The second PCR ran roughly 7 to 11 cycles with a sample-barcoded 5' primer and J-beta primers. TCRdb re-called the 5' RACE reads through MiXCR, storing one row per CDR3 protein. The sample lists some 1.4 million distinct CDR3 sequences, about 43% occurring once. Looked up from germline, CDR1 is MNHEY and CDR2 is SVGAGI. Trimming took 4 bases from V and 3 from J, leaving 19 bases between them. The CDR3 covers 17 residues. This TCR derives from a woman between 18 and 29 years old in good health. The genes are TRBV6-5 and TRBJ2-1; weak D call: TRBD2 (5 bases). Sample: blood. For the CDR3, the DNA is TGTGCCAGCAGTTTGTTGAGGACTGGTGGTAGCTACAATGAGCAGTTCTTC. Encoded protein: CASSLLRTGGSYNEQFF.